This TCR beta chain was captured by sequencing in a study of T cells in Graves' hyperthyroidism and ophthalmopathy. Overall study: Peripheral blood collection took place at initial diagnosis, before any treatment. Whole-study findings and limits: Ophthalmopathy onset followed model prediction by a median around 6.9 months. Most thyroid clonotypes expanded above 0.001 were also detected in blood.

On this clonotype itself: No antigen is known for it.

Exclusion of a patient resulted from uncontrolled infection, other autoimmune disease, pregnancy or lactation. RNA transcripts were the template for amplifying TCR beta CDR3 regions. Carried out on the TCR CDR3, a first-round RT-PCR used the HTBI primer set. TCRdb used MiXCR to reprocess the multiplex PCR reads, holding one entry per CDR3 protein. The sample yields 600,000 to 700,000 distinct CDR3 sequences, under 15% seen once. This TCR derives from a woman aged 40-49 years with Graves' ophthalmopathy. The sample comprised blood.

The CDR3 region is CASSIRISGNTIYF. DNA of the CDR3: TGTGCCAGCAGCATACGGATCTCTGGAAACACCATATATTTT. V and J are TRBV28 and TRBJ1-3; D is undetermined. Trimming took off 6 bases at V and 0 bases at J, with 9 bases between the two ends. Germline V gene lookup returns CDR1 MDHEN and CDR2 SYDVKM. The CDR3 runs 14 residues.